The 32 T cell receptor beta chains below all came from one sample that was sequenced in a study. TCRdb used MiXCR to reprocess the 5' RACE reads, holding one entry per CDR3 protein. The sample has about 59,000 distinct CDR3 sequences; 20% are singletons. Treg sorting used a CD4+CD25+CD127-/low gate. The sample was tumor-infiltrating Tregs sorted from the breast tumor. The receptors were sampled from a female donor with breast cancer.

This clonotype occurred a few times. The chain recombines TRBV3-1 with TRBJ2-1; perhaps TRBD2 as D (5 bases). V lost 6 bases to trimming and J lost 8 bases, with 11 bases between them. Germline CDR1 reads LGHDT; CDR2 reads YNNKEL (reference sequence). The CDR3 runs 12 residues. The CDR3 bases are TGTGCCAGCAGTCCCTCCGGGGATGAGCAGTTCTTC. Translated: CASSPSGDEQFF.

This clonotype was found many times. The chain is built from TRBV20-1 and TRBJ2-3; TRBD2 matches at 7 bases. The CDR3 loop spans 16 amino acids. Germline CDR1 reads DFQATT; CDR2 reads SNEGSKA (reference sequence). V lost 5 bases to trimming and J lost 3 bases; unmatched junction nucleotides: 14. The CDR3 nucleotides are TGCAGTGCTTTGAATCGAGGGCGGGGGAGGACAGATACGCAGTATTTT. Translating it yields CSALNRGRGRTDTQYF.

This clonotype was seen many times. The chain carries TRBV28 and TRBJ1-6; 7 positions match TRBD1. The J segment lost 6 bases and the V segment lost 6 bases, leaving 5 bases of the junction unmatched. The germline CDR1 and CDR2 sequences are MDHEN and SYDVKM. The CDR3 totals 14 residues. The CDR3 region is CASSPGQSNSPLHF. The CDR3 nucleotides are TGTGCCAGCAGCCCGGGACAGAGTAATTCACCCCTCCACTTT. The full variable domain, in which reference TRBV28 and TRBJ1-6 provide the parts outside the CDR3, is DVKVTQSSRYLVKRTGEKVFLECVQDMDHENMFWYRQDPGLGLRLIYFSYDVKMKEKGDIPEGYSVSREKKERFSLILESASTNQTSMYLCASSPGQSNSPLHFGNGTRLTVT.

The chain is built from TRBV2 and TRBJ1-6; no firm D call. V was clipped by 6 bases and J by 5 bases, with 17 bases between them. Germline V CDR1 and CDR2: SNHLY, FYNNEI. The CDR3 consists of 16 residues. The CDR3 bases are TGTGCCAGCAGCCAAGGCGGACCGGACGATAATTCACCCCTCCACTTT. Residues: CASSQGGPDDNSPLHF.

This clonotype was seen a handful of times. The rearrangement links TRBV5-1 to TRBJ2-2, with D unclear. The germline CDR1 and CDR2 sequences are SGHRS and YFSETQ. V was shortened by 0 bases and J by 0 bases, with 9 bases between the two germline ends. The CDR3 loop spans 16 amino acids. The CDR3 protein is CASSLGYRANTGELFF. The DNA of the CDR3 is TGCGCCAGCAGCTTGGGTTACAGAGCGAACACCGGGGAGCTGTTTTTT. Combining the CDR3 with reference TRBV5-1 and TRBJ2-2 gives the whole variable domain KAGVTQTPRYLIKTRGQQVTLSCSPISGHRSVSWYQQTPGQGLQFLFEYFSETQRNKGNFPGRFSGRQFSNSRSEMNVSTLELGDSALYLCASSLGYRANTGELFFGEGSRLTVL.

This chain uses TRBV11-2 with TRBJ2-5, with D uncertain. CDR1 and CDR2 (germline): SGHAT, FQNNGV. There are 13 residues in the CDR3. V shed 3 bases and J shed 5 bases, with 10 bases lying between them. The CDR3 protein is CASSFNSGETQYF. The CDR3 DNA sequence: TGTGCCAGCAGCTTTAATAGTGGGGAGACCCAGTACTTC.

This clonotype was picked up a small number of times. For the CDR3, the DNA is TGTGCCTGGAGTCCCCCCTGGCGTGACTCTGAAGCTTTCTTT. This translates into CAWSPPWRDSEAFF. The chain is built from TRBV30 and TRBJ1-1; D gene uncertain. Looked up from germline, CDR1 is GTSNPN and CDR2 is SVGIG (reference sequence). This CDR3 spans 14 amino acids. V was shortened by 2 bases and J by 6 bases, with 16 bases between the two germline ends. The variable domain in full, completed from reference TRBV30 and TRBJ1-1, reads SQTIHQWPATLVQPVGSPLSLECTVEGTSNPNLYWYRQAAGRGLQLLFYSVGIGQISSEVPQNLSASRPQDRQFILSSKKLLLSDSGFYLCAWSPPWRDSEAFFGQGTRLTVV.

The chain's CDR3 is CASSLGGFSNEQFF. Here the CDR3 DNA reads TGCGCCAGCAGCTTGGGGGGCTTCTCGAATGAGCAGTTCTTC. The chain carries TRBV5-1 and TRBJ2-1; tentative D call: TRBD1 (5 bases). This CDR3 is 14 amino acids long. Trimming pared 0 bases from V and 7 bases from J, leaving 11 bases between. The germline V gene encodes CDR1 SGHRS and CDR2 YFSETQ.

This chain joins TRBV27 and TRBJ1-6, with D uncertain. Germline V gene lookup returns CDR1 MNHEY and CDR2 SMNVEV (reference sequence). This CDR3 contains 14 residues. Trimming took off 4 bases at V and 10 bases at J, with 14 bases between the two ends. CDR3 in amino acids: CASSSMTIPSPLHF. The CDR3, as DNA: TGTGCCAGCAGTTCCATGACCATCCCATCACCCCTCCACTTT.

The rearrangement links TRBV5-1 to TRBJ1-1, with D hard to call. The V end was cut by 4 bases, the J end by 4 bases, with 14 bases between. Germline assignment: CDR1 SGHRS and CDR2 YFSETQ. This CDR3 region has 14 residues. CDR3 DNA sequence: TGCGCCAGCAGCACGGGAGCGTATGGCACTGAAGCTTTCTTT. Protein: CASSTGAYGTEAFF.

This clonotype occurred many times. V and J are TRBV21-1 and TRBJ2-1; the D call TRBD1 from the table was never checked on the DNA. TRBV21-1 is a recognized pseudogene. The CDR3 covers 15 residues. CDR3 region: CASLNGTGRYNEQFF. The CDR3 nucleotides read TGTGCCAGCTTGAATGGGACAGGGAGGTACAATGAGCAGTTCTTC.

The J gene is TRBJ2-3, the V gene TRBV9; D possibly corresponds to TRBD1 (6 bases). The CDR3 covers 15 residues. The V end lost 4 bases, the J end lost 1 base, and 13 bases lay between the germline ends. CDR1 and CDR2 (germline): SGDLS, YYNGEE. CDR3 DNA sequence: TGTGCCAGCAGCCCACAGGGATTCGGCACAGATACGCAGTATTTT. Its protein product is CASSPQGFGTDTQYF.

In this sample, this clonotype turned up a few times. The chain recombines TRBV12-3 or TRBV12-4 with TRBJ2-1, with D unresolved. Trimming removed 2 bases at V and 10 bases at J, with 12 bases between. This CDR3 contains 13 residues. The CDR3, as DNA: TGTGCCAGCAGTTTAAGGAGCTGGAGAGAGCAGTTCTTC. Its translation: CASSLRSWREQFF.

This clonotype has ten or more counts. This chain connects TRBV4-1 to TRBJ1-6, with D unresolved. Germline CDR1 MGHRA, CDR2 YSYEKL. The V and J ends lost 5 bases and 6 bases respectively, with 8 bases between them. The length of the CDR3 is 13 residues. The CDR3 loop is CASSRVVNSPLHF. The CDR3 DNA reads TGCGCCAGCAGCAGGGTAGTTAATTCACCCCTCCACTTT.

This chain uses TRBV6-2 or TRBV6-3 with TRBJ1-5; tentatively, D is TRBD1 (6 bases). V lost 7 bases and J 4 bases, leaving 17 bases between the germline ends. Germline CDR1 is MNHEY and CDR2 is SVGEGT. This CDR3 comprises 15 residues. The CDR3 nucleotides are TGTGCCAGCACCACACAGGGACGTTTAAATCAGCCCCAGCATTTT. It translates to CASTTQGRLNQPQHF.

This clonotype was recorded many times. J is TRBJ2-4 and V is TRBV3-1; possible D gene TRBD1, 7 bases. The CDR3 spans 16 residues. V was trimmed by 0 bases and J by 6 bases, leaving 15 bases between them. Germline CDR1 LGHDT, CDR2 YNNKEL (reference sequence). The CDR3 DNA reads as TGTGCCAGCAGCCAAGATCCAGGGGGAGGAAGAAACATTCAGTACTTC. Its translation is CASSQDPGGGRNIQYF.

This clonotype was counted between two and nine times. The rearrangement links TRBV2 to TRBJ2-1, with a possible D match to TRBD2 (5 bases). CDR1 SNHLY and CDR2 FYNNEI come from the germline V gene. CDR3 length equals 13 residues. Trimming took 6 bases from V and 5 from J, leaving 11 bases between them. CDR3 residues: CASSGMSNNEQFF. Written as DNA, the CDR3 is TGTGCCAGCAGCGGGATGTCCAACAATGAGCAGTTCTTC.

J is TRBJ2-6 and V is TRBV6-6, with 7 bases aligning to TRBD1. The CDR3 loop spans 15 amino acids. After removal of 6 bases from V and 2 bases from J, the junction contained 4 bases not matched to a gene. From germline, CDR1 is MNHNY and CDR2 SVGAGI (reference sequence). The CDR3 nucleotides read TGTGCCAGCAGGGGTGGACAGGCTGGGGCCAACGTCCTGACTTTC. Protein sequence: CASRGGQAGANVLTF.

This clonotype has only a few counts. V and J are TRBV9 and TRBJ2-5; D call uncertain. The CDR3 runs 16 residues. CDR1 is SGDLS and CDR2 is YYNGEE in the germline V gene. The V gene lost 4 bases and the J gene lost 0 bases, with 16 bases spanning the gap. In nucleotides, the CDR3 is TGTGCCAGCAGCCCACGCGGTGCAGGTCACCAAGAGACCCAGTACTTC. Translating it yields CASSPRGAGHQETQYF.

In its sample, this clonotype was seen a few times. The CDR3 region is CASTSGTRGFF. The CDR3 DNA is TGTGCCAGCACTTCCGGGACGCGAGGGTTCTTC. The chain carries TRBV28 and TRBJ2-1; the D gene could be TRBD1 or TRBD2 (5 bases each). The CDR3 spans 11 residues. Trimming cost V 7 bases and J 15 bases, with 16 bases left between them. Germline assignment: CDR1 MDHEN and CDR2 SYDVKM.

CDR3 amino acids: CASSLGAGRVTEAFF. The CDR3 bases are TGTGCCAGCAGCTTAGGTGCAGGGAGGGTCACTGAAGCTTTCTTT. The rearrangement joins TRBV11-2 to TRBJ1-1; D is possibly TRBD1 (5 bases). Germline V CDR1 and CDR2: SGHAT, FQNNGV. Trimming left V 1 base short and J 4 bases short, with 13 bases between. This CDR3 is 15 amino acids long.

The chain recombines TRBV5-1 with TRBJ2-7; weak D call: TRBD2 (5 bases). This CDR3 contains 14 residues. CDR1 is SGHRS and CDR2 is YFSETQ in the germline V gene. Trimming pared 5 bases from V and 5 bases from J, leaving 17 bases between. The CDR3 spells CASSKRGSNDEQYF. The CDR3, as DNA: TGCGCCAGCAGTAAAAGAGGGAGTAACGACGAGCAGTACTTC.

There are a few counts of this clonotype. The gene calls are TRBV20-1 and TRBJ2-5, with 8 bases aligning to TRBD2. With V trimmed by 5 bases and J by 2 bases, 7 bases remained unmatched. This CDR3 is built from 14 residues. The germline V gene has CDR1 DFQATT and CDR2 SNEGSKA (reference sequence). CDR3 amino acids: CSAASGRWQETQYF. The CDR3 region has the DNA TGCAGTGCTGCCAGCGGGAGATGGCAAGAGACCCAGTACTTC.

This rearrangement joins TRBV20-1 to TRBJ2-3; a weak D match, TRBD2 (6 bases). V was shortened by 6 bases and J by 4 bases, with 8 bases between the two germline ends. Looked up from germline, CDR1 is DFQATT and CDR2 is SNEGSKA (reference sequence). There are 11 residues in the CDR3. CDR3 DNA: TGCAGTGCATGGGGGGCAGATACGCAGTATTTT. This codes for CSAWGADTQYF.

In its sample, this clonotype was seen a few times. The chain links TRBV19 to TRBJ1-2, with D uncertain. V was trimmed by 5 bases and J by 2 bases, leaving 9 bases between them. CDR3 size: 13 residues. CDR1 is LNHDA, CDR2 SQIVND, per germline (reference sequence). The CDR3: CASSPVSNYGYTF. CDR3 nucleotide sequence: TGTGCCAGTAGTCCCGTTTCCAACTATGGCTACACCTTC. Full variable domain (rest looked up from reference TRBV19 and TRBJ1-2): DGGITQSPKYLFRKEGQNVTLSCEQNLNHDAMYWYRQDPGQGLRLIYYSQIVNDFQKGDIAEGYSVSREKKESFPLTVTSAQKNPTAFYLCASSPVSNYGYTFGSGTRLTVV.

This clonotype was counted only a few times. This chain uses TRBV7-9 with TRBJ1-1, with D possibly being TRBD1 (5 bases). The CDR3 has 14 amino acids. Trimming removed 7 bases from V and 1 base from J, with 13 bases in between. Germline V CDR1 and CDR2: SEHNR, FQNEAQ (reference sequence). The CDR3, as DNA: TGTGCCAGCAACGTCCAGGGAGAGAACACTGAAGCTTTCTTT. It codes for CASNVQGENTEAFF. Combining the CDR3 with reference TRBV7-9 and TRBJ1-1 gives the whole variable domain DTGVSQNPRHKITKRGQNVTFRCDPISEHNRLYWYRQTLGQGPEFLTYFQNEAQLEKSRLLSDRFSAERPKGSFSTLEIQRTEQGDSAMYLCASNVQGENTEAFFGQGTRLTVV.

This clonotype has a handful of counts. The V call is TRBV7-2, the J call TRBJ1-6, with 8 bases fitting TRBD1. The germline V gene has CDR1 SGHTA and CDR2 FQGNSA. The CDR3 contains 15 residues. After removal of 3 bases from V and 7 bases from J, the junction contained 5 bases not matched to a gene. In nucleotides, the CDR3 is TGTGCCAGCAGCTTGAGGACAGGGTCCAATTCACCCCTCCACTTT. Protein: CASSLRTGSNSPLHF.

The chain combines TRBV5-1 with TRBJ1-1; TRBD1 agrees at 8 bases. Trimming at V came to 4 bases and at J to 3 bases, leaving 8 bases not matched to a gene. Germline CDR1 and CDR2: SGHRS and YFSETQ. This CDR3 has 15 residues. CDR3 sequence (DNA): TGCGCCAGCAGCGTGGACAGGGTGGGGTACACTGAAGCTTTCTTT. Residues: CASSVDRVGYTEAFF. The full variable domain, completed using reference TRBV5-1 and TRBJ1-1, is KAGVTQTPRYLIKTRGQQVTLSCSPISGHRSVSWYQQTPGQGLQFLFEYFSETQRNKGNFPGRFSGRQFSNSRSEMNVSTLELGDSALYLCASSVDRVGYTEAFFGQGTRLTVV.

As to this clonotype: A single base separates this from a much larger clone, so it may be a read error. This chain links TRBV2 with TRBJ2-2; 8 bases map to TRBD1. Per germline, CDR1 SNHLY and CDR2 FYNNEI. V trimming: 8 bases; J trimming: 6 bases; junction bases outside the gene matches: 8. The CDR3 has 14 amino acids. The CDR3, as DNA: TGTGCCAGCGAATCGCAGGGGGCGTCCGGGGAGCTGTTTTTT. Residues: CASESQGASGELFF.

This clonotype was seen many times. V gene TRBV4-3 combines with J gene TRBJ2-1; a weak D match, TRBD1 (6 bases). Germline values: CDR1 LGHNA, CDR2 YSLEER. This CDR3 spans 13 amino acids. V was cut by 3 bases and J by 7 bases, with 10 bases left in between. DNA of the CDR3: TGCGCCAGCAGCCAGAACAGGGCTAATGAGCAGTTCTTC. This translates into CASSQNRANEQFF.

There are a few counts of this clonotype. The rearrangement joins TRBV5-1 to TRBJ1-1; TRBD1 aligns across 9 bases. This CDR3 spans 14 amino acids. The germline gives CDR1 SGHRS, CDR2 YFSETQ. V lost 2 bases and J lost 8; bases outside the gene matches: 7. CDR3 amino acids: CASSLQGAKEEAFF. The CDR3 DNA is TGCGCCAGCAGCTTACAGGGGGCGAAAGAGGAAGCTTTCTTT.

This clonotype has a handful of counts. This rearrangement joins TRBV6-1 to TRBJ2-1, with TRBD2 identical over 7 bases. CDR1 and CDR2 from the germline V gene are MNHNS and SASEGT. CDR3 length: 17 residues. The J segment lost 8 bases and the V segment lost 0 bases, leaving 13 bases of the junction unmatched. CDR3 sequence reads: CASSEALPRGVRDEQFF. CDR3 bases: TGTGCCAGCAGTGAAGCGCTTCCTCGGGGGGTTAGGGATGAGCAGTTCTTC.